This T cell receptor beta chain originates from a study of cytotoxic CD8 clonotypes in ibrutinib-treated CLL. Study at large: There were about 10 relapsed/refractory patients and approximately 16 treatment-naive patients, and around 17 were IGHV unmutated.

TCRdb's copy holds only in-frame clones and misses some; the assay was immunoSEQ multiplex PCR. The sample records 150,000 or so clones, more than 75% being singletons. Germline CDR1 is MNHNY and CDR2 is SVGAGI (reference sequence). The CDR3 is 14 residues long. The V and J ends lost 6 bases and 6 bases, in that order; junction bases with no gene match: 8. This clonotype was obtained from a human donor with chronic lymphocytic leukemia. This chain connects TRBV6-6 to TRBJ2-7; 10 bases align to TRBD2. The specimen comprised PBMCs, sampled after 12 months of ibrutinib treatment. CDR3 region: CASRPTSGAGEQYF. CDR3 nucleotide sequence: TGTGCCAGCAGACCCACTAGCGGGGCCGGCGAGCAGTACTTC.